Following are 30 T cell receptor beta chains from one sample sequenced in a study of blood T cell repertoires in COVID-19. The data were produced by immunoSEQ multiplex PCR, yet TCRdb's version contains in-frame clones alone and is incomplete. The repertoire holds about 230,000 clones, around 83% seen once, with roughly 9.4% in the top ten. The sequencing input was peripheral blood. The receptors here all came from a man in his forties with active or convalescent COVID-19.

The chain combines TRBV6-2 or TRBV6-3 with TRBJ1-4; D is uncertain. Germline CDR1 and CDR2: MNHEY and SVGEGT. V lost 4 bases, J lost 0 bases, and 6 bases lay in between. This CDR3 comprises 14 residues. CDR3 sequence: CASSSGSTNEKLFF. CDR3 DNA: TGTGCCAGCAGTTCCGGGTCAACTAATGAAAAACTGTTTTTT.

The chain carries TRBV28 and TRBJ1-2; D gene ambiguous. This CDR3 is 14 amino acids long. Germline V lookup: CDR1 MDHEN, CDR2 SYDVKM. V lost 5 bases to trimming and J lost 4 bases, with 14 bases between them. CDR3 residues: CASSQQQISYGYTF. In nucleotides, the CDR3 is TGTGCCAGCAGTCAACAACAGATCTCCTATGGCTACACCTTC.

The CDR3 spells CASSVEGRINQPQHF. CDR3 coding DNA: TGTGCCAGCAGTGTGGAGGGTAGAATCAATCAGCCCCAGCATTTT. V gene TRBV2 combines with J gene TRBJ1-5; no clear D gene. Germline loops: CDR1 SNHLY, CDR2 FYNNEI. This CDR3 contains 15 residues. Deletions cut 4 bases from V and 3 bases from J, with 13 bases between.

The chain carries TRBV24-1 and TRBJ1-2; D not certain. The CDR3 has 14 amino acids. The ends were cut back, 3 bases at V and 5 bases at J, with 12 bases in the middle. Germline V gene sequence: CDR1 KGHDR, CDR2 SFDVKD. CDR3 amino acids: CATSDDKQIYGYTF. CDR3 bases: TGTGCCACCAGTGATGACAAACAGATTTATGGCTACACCTTC.

J is TRBJ1-5 and V is TRBV7-6; D uncertain. Trimming removed 1 base from V and 2 bases from J, with 9 bases in between. Germline CDR1 SGHVS, CDR2 FNYEAQ. CDR3 length: 15 amino acids. The DNA for the CDR3 is TGTGCCAGCAGCTTAGGAAGCGGCCGCAATCAGCCCCAGCATTTT. It specifies CASSLGSGRNQPQHF.

V is TRBV2 and J is TRBJ1-1; D may be TRBD1 (6 bases). V lost 4 bases and J 0 bases, leaving 15 bases between the germline ends. This CDR3 contains 16 residues. Per the germline V gene, CDR1 is SNHLY and CDR2 is FYNNEI. CDR3: CASSGPSTGMNTEAFF. The CDR3 coding sequence is TGTGCCAGCAGTGGCCCCTCGACAGGAATGAACACTGAAGCTTTCTTT.

The J gene is TRBJ2-1, the V gene TRBV5-1; TRBD2 is a possible D gene (6 bases). The CDR3 covers 14 residues. Germline V CDR1 and CDR2: SGHRS, YFSETQ. V lost 4 bases, J lost 5 bases, and 13 bases lay in between. This CDR3 reads CASSPGLHNNEQFF. The DNA of the CDR3 is TGCGCCAGCAGCCCCGGACTACACAACAATGAGCAGTTCTTC.

This rearrangement joins TRBV7-9 to TRBJ2-5; 10 nucleotides line up with TRBD2. The junction had 13 bases not matched to a gene; V was cut back by 5 bases and J by 4 bases. The germline CDR1 and CDR2 sequences are SEHNR and FQNEAQ (reference sequence). The CDR3 contains 17 residues. The CDR3 sequence is CASSPRSGGGGRETQYF. For the CDR3, the DNA is TGTGCCAGCAGCCCGAGGAGCGGGGGGGGCGGTAGAGAGACCCAGTACTTC.

The CDR3 protein is CASSEGGSTGELFF. The CDR3 DNA is TGTGCCAGCAGCGAAGGGGGCTCCACCGGGGAGCTGTTTTTT. The chain recombines TRBV7-9 with TRBJ2-2; 7 bases fit TRBD1. V gave up 5 bases and J gave up 4 bases; unmatched junction bases: 4. The CDR3 contains 14 residues. Germline V CDR1 and CDR2: SEHNR, FQNEAQ (reference sequence).

The J gene is TRBJ2-7, the V gene TRBV6-5; 9 nucleotides align to TRBD1. This CDR3 is 15 amino acids long. Germline assignment: CDR1 MNHEY and CDR2 SVGAGI. J was trimmed by 1 base and V by 3 bases; bases with no gene match: 4. CDR3 DNA sequence: TGTGCCAGCAGTTATTGGGGGACAGGGTCCTACGAGCAGTACTTC. Translating gives CASSYWGTGSYEQYF.

The CDR3 here is CASSPLIPRIGELFF. In DNA, the CDR3 is TGTGCCAGCAGCCCCCTTATACCCAGGATCGGGGAGCTGTTTTTT. J is TRBJ2-2 and V is TRBV3-1 (or the pseudogene TRBV3-2), with unresolved D. This CDR3 has 15 residues. CDR1 is LGHDT, CDR2 YNNKEL, per germline (reference sequence). The germline V and J ends were trimmed by 4 bases and 7 bases, with 16 bases remaining between them.

This clone was observed a handful of times. The chain combines TRBV27 with TRBJ2-3, with D unresolved. This CDR3 has 15 residues. V lost 8 bases and J lost 0, with 15 bases in between. The germline V gene encodes CDR1 MNHEY and CDR2 SMNVEV (reference sequence). CDR3 nucleotides: TGTGCCAGCGGCCCGGTGGGCCTAAGCACAGATACGCAGTATTTT. Its protein is CASGPVGLSTDTQYF.

This chain joins TRBV6-5 and TRBJ2-7; 7 positions match TRBD1. CDR1 and CDR2 from the germline V gene are MNHEY and SVGAGI. J gave up 4 bases and V 2 bases, and 2 bases lay outside the gene matches. CDR3 size: 13 residues. CDR3 nucleotide sequence: TGTGCCAGCAGTTACGACAGGGCTTACGAGCAGTACTTC. Protein: CASSYDRAYEQYF.

The chain employs TRBV6-5 and TRBJ1-2; the match to TRBD1 covers 9 bases. The V gene's germline CDR1 is MNHEY and CDR2 SVGAGI. The CDR3 covers 14 residues. Germline trimming cut 6 bases from V and 4 bases from J; bases unmatched to any gene: 6. The CDR3 spells CASRSGQGPYGYTF. DNA of the CDR3: TGTGCCAGCAGGTCGGGACAGGGACCCTATGGCTACACCTTC.

This clone has a handful of counts. The rearrangement joins TRBV10-3 to TRBJ2-5; 7 bases agree with TRBD1. V shed 2 bases, J shed 1 base, and the junction held 1 base outside the gene matches. This CDR3 contains 14 residues. The germline CDR1 and CDR2 sequences are ENHRY and SYGVKD. The CDR3 bases are TGTGCCATCAGTGAGGGGACAGTCCAAGAGACCCAGTACTTC. Residues: CAISEGTVQETQYF.

The chain carries TRBV5-1 and TRBJ2-3; 7 nucleotides line up with TRBD1. V was pared by 5 bases and J by 4 bases, with 4 bases of the junction left unmatched. Germline CDR1 and CDR2: SGHRS and YFSETQ. CDR3 size: 13 residues. CDR3 sequence (DNA): TGCGCCAGCAGGGGGGACAGTTCAGATACGCAGTATTTT. As protein: CASRGDSSDTQYF.

The chain combines TRBV27 with TRBJ1-5; weak D call: TRBD1 (6 bases). Trimming took 2 bases from V and 7 from J, leaving 12 bases between them. The CDR3 totals 14 residues. Looked up from germline, CDR1 is MNHEY and CDR2 is SMNVEV (reference sequence). Here the CDR3 reads CASSLEGRGQPQHF. The DNA for the CDR3 is TGTGCCAGCAGTTTAGAGGGCAGGGGACAGCCCCAGCATTTT.

This clone was observed a single time. The J gene is TRBJ1-2, the V gene TRBV24-1; 8 bases are a match to TRBD1. The length of the CDR3 is 15 residues. Per the germline V gene, CDR1 is KGHDR and CDR2 is SFDVKD. The V gene end was trimmed by 4 bases and the J gene end by 6 bases; junction bases not matched to a gene: 9. CDR3 DNA sequence: TGTGCCACCAGTGAGCCTGGGACAGGACAAGATGGCTACACCTTC. Protein product: CATSEPGTGQDGYTF.

This clone was seen only a few times. The rearrangement uses TRBV3-1 (or the pseudogene TRBV3-2) and TRBJ2-1; 8 bases fit TRBD2. Germline CDR1 reads LGHDT; CDR2 reads YNNKEL (reference sequence). The length of the CDR3 is 16 residues. V gave up 0 bases and J gave up 8 bases; unmatched junction bases: 9. The CDR3 region has the DNA TGTGCCAGCAGCCAAGATCCCGCGGGAGGCCTTTATGAGCAGTTCTTC. Translated: CASSQDPAGGLYEQFF.

This clone was counted a few times. This sequence joins TRBV4-1 and TRBJ2-3; 9 bases map to TRBD1. With V trimmed by 1 base and J by 2 bases, 10 bases remained unmatched. The length of the CDR3 is 18 residues. Germline CDR1 MGHRA, CDR2 YSYEKL. The CDR3 loop reads CASSQVISGTGTTDTQYF. The CDR3, as DNA: TGCGCCAGCAGCCAAGTCATTTCAGGGACAGGGACCACAGATACGCAGTATTTT.

This clone has just a few counts. The chain combines TRBV7-9 with TRBJ1-2; D uncertain. V dropped 1 base and J dropped 1 base, with 10 bases sitting between them. Germline-derived CDR1 and CDR2 are SEHNR and FQNEAQ (reference sequence). The CDR3 has 15 amino acids. The CDR3 here is CASSLGDLLNYGYTF. As DNA, the CDR3 is TGTGCCAGCAGCTTAGGAGATCTACTTAACTATGGCTACACCTTC.

This sequence joins TRBV10-3 and TRBJ1-3; a possible D gene is TRBD1 (6 bases). CDR1 and CDR2 from the germline V gene are ENHRY and SYGVKD. Trimming left V 5 bases short and J 6 bases short, with 11 bases between. The CDR3 totals 13 residues. The CDR3 here is CAISRDTLNTIYF. The CDR3 DNA is TGTGCCATCAGTCGGGACACTTTAAACACCATATATTTT.

This clone has a single count. At one end the junction does not follow the germline gene, possibly because of a read error. J is TRBJ2-7 and V is TRBV6-1; TRBD1 matches 7 bases. The germline V gene encodes CDR1 MNHNS and CDR2 SASEGT. The CDR3 loop spans 13 amino acids. Written as DNA, the CDR3 is TGTGCCAGCAGCGAAGGGACAGCCTACGAGCAGTACTTC. Its translation is CASSEGTAYEQYF.

This clone was observed a few times. The chain links TRBV11-3 to TRBJ1-1, with D possibly being TRBD1 (5 bases). V lost 7 bases to trimming and J lost 1 base, with 16 bases between them. The V gene's germline CDR1 is SGHNT and CDR2 YENEEA. The CDR3 sequence is 15 residues long. The DNA of the CDR3 is TGTGCCAGCACAAGGTTGGGTACAGGGAACACTGAAGCTTTCTTT. This gives the protein CASTRLGTGNTEAFF.

DNA of the CDR3: TGTGCCAGCAGCGCATTCACAGGGGCAGGGACAGATACGCAGTATTTT. Its translation is CASSAFTGAGTDTQYF. V usage is TRBV7-3 and J usage is TRBJ2-3; 7 bases are a match to TRBD1. V gave up 5 bases and J gave up 3 bases; unmatched junction bases: 11. This CDR3 is 16 amino acids long. CDR1 is SGHTA and CDR2 is FQGTGA in the germline V gene.

V is TRBV4-1 and J is TRBJ2-3, with 9 bases identical to TRBD2. V lost 3 bases to trimming and J lost 2 bases; unmatched junction nucleotides: 6. This CDR3 is 16 amino acids long. CDR1 is MGHRA and CDR2 is YSYEKL in the germline V gene. The CDR3 here is CASSHPLAGITDTQYF. The CDR3 nucleotides read TGCGCCAGCAGCCATCCCCTAGCGGGGATCACAGATACGCAGTATTTT.

The V call is TRBV27, the J call TRBJ1-6; TRBD1 agrees at 7 bases. The CDR3 spans 15 residues. Trimming cost V 10 bases and J 0 bases; bases outside gene matches: 6. The germline V gene has CDR1 MNHEY and CDR2 SMNVEV (reference sequence). The chain's CDR3 is CATSTGSSYNSPLHF. The CDR3 DNA sequence: TGTGCCACCTCGACAGGGAGCTCCTATAATTCACCCCTCCACTTT.

This chain connects TRBV10-3 to TRBJ1-4; 10 bases align to TRBD1. V shed 3 bases, J shed 7 bases, and the junction held 11 bases outside the gene matches. Germline assignment: CDR1 ENHRY and CDR2 SYGVKD. The CDR3 loop spans 17 amino acids. The CDR3 sequence is CAISESGTGARGEKLFF. The DNA for the CDR3 is TGTGCCATCAGTGAATCCGGGACAGGGGCCCGGGGTGAAAAACTGTTTTTT.

This rearrangement joins TRBV19 to TRBJ2-1; TRBD2 aligns across 11 bases. There are 16 residues in the CDR3. J lost 3 bases, V lost 7 bases, and 8 bases had no gene match. Per the germline V gene, CDR1 is LNHDA and CDR2 is SQIVND (reference sequence). The CDR3 nucleotides read TGTGCCAGTACCAATCAGGGGACTAGCGGCTACAATGAGCAGTTCTTC. This gives the protein CASTNQGTSGYNEQFF.

The chain recombines TRBV12-3 or TRBV12-4 with TRBJ1-4; 7 nucleotides line up with TRBD1. This CDR3 spans 13 amino acids. Germline trimming cut 6 bases from V and 7 bases from J; bases unmatched to any gene: 5. Here the CDR3 reads CASRPTGVEKLFF. CDR3 coding DNA: TGTGCCAGCAGGCCAACAGGGGTTGAAAAACTGTTTTTT.